The clone carrying this T cell receptor beta chain was observed a few times. Its antigen is undetermined. Orbital computed tomography and thyroid ultrasound, along with TRAb, serum thyroxine and clinical symptoms, underpinned diagnosis. The source of the sample is a study of Graves' ophthalmopathy and Graves' hyperthyroidism. Study summary: Hyperthyroidism qualified as stable when ophthalmopathy did not develop within 18 months of follow-up. General study points: Sensitivity reached 85% to 90% and specificity roughly 76% for a 13-signature model separating ophthalmopathy from stable hyperthyroidism. Blood repertoires reportedly contained most expanded thyroid clonotypes above 0.001 frequency.

From RNA, the CDR3 regions of TCR beta chains were amplified and sequenced. After a first-round RT-PCR with HTBI primers, a second-round multiplex PCR was run. TCRdb re-derived calls from the multiplex PCR reads in MiXCR, one entry per CDR3 protein. The table includes about 550,000 distinct CDR3 sequences, roughly 40% detected once. Germline CDR1 is SGHVS and CDR2 is FNYEAQ. The CDR3 has 17 amino acids. Trimming left V 4 bases short and J 1 base short, with 20 bases between. J is TRBJ2-7 and V is TRBV7-6; D is ambiguous. This TCR came from an adult man with Graves' hyperthyroidism. Sequences were obtained from peripheral blood or thyroid tissue (not recorded which). CDR3 coding DNA: TGTGCCAGCAGCTCCCATCCCGGTCCCAAAGCATCCTACGAGCAGTACTTC. Its protein is CASSSHPGPKASYEQYF. The full variable domain, rest sourced from reference TRBV7-6 and TRBJ2-7, is GAGVSQSPRYKVTKRGQDVALRCDPISGHVSLYWYRQALGQGPEFLTYFNYEAQQDKSGLPNDRFSAERPEGSISTLTIQRTEQRDSAMYRCASSSHPGPKASYEQYFGPGTRLTVT.